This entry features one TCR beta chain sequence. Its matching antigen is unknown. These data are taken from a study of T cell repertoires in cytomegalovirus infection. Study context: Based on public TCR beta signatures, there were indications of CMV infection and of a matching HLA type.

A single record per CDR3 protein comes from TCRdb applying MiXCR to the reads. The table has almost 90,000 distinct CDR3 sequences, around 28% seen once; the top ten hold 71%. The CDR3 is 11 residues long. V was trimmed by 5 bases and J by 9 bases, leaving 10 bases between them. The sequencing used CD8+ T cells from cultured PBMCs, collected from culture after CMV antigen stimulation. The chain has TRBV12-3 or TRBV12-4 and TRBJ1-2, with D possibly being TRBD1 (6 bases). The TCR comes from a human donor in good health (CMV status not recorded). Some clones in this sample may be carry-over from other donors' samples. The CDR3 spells CASSGGHSYTF. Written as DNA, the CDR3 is TGTGCCAGCAGTGGGGGCCATAGCTACACCTTC.